This T cell receptor (beta chain) was obtained from a study of human T cells and chemical hapten exposure. The CDR3 has 14 amino acids. The germline V gene encodes CDR1 SGDLS and CDR2 YYNGEE. V lost 6 bases, J lost 0 bases, and 12 bases lay in between. The table lists this clonotype with a few counts. Time point defined: pre-sensitization, week 0. The treatment is: therapeutic diphenylcyclopropenone sensitization with weekly scalp DPC. Each donor was an alopecia patient between 18 and 70 years of age who qualified for DPC. One entry per CDR3 protein results from TCRdb running MiXCR on the RACE reads. The repertoire consists of approximately 260,000 distinct CDR3 sequences, with around 7% occurring once and the leading ten covering around 1.2%.

The material sequenced was whole blood, taken in connection with sensitization to the hapten diphenylcyclopropenone (DPC). The TCR was taken from a man aged 18 to 29 with alopecia areata. Some clones in this sample may be carry-over from other donors' samples. The J gene is TRBJ1-1, the V gene TRBV9, with D possibly matching TRBD1 (6 bases). CDR3 protein: CASTQGYMNTEAFF. The CDR3 nucleotides are TGTGCCAGCACACAGGGCTACATGAACACTGAAGCTTTCTTT.